Below are 24 T cell receptor beta chains sequenced from a single sample in a study of T cells expressing NK-cell markers. TCRdb reprocessed the 5' RACE reads and stores each CDR3 protein as one record, lacking DNA. Its table lists about 460,000 distinct CDR3 sequences. The specimen was blood T cells: a sorted CD56 or NKG2C T cell subset, CD4+ or CD8+ T cells, or bulk PBMC T cells (not recorded which). Receptors were obtained from a woman aged 50 to 60 in good health.

Here the CDR3 reads CASSREDYLPRETQYF. The chain links TRBV4-2 to TRBJ2-5; the TCRdb call, TRBD2, lacks DNA for checking. Germline V lookup: CDR1 LGHNA, CDR2 YNFKEQ. The CDR3 sequence is 16 residues long.

The chain combines TRBV4-1 with TRBJ2-5; TCRdb names TRBD1, which stays unverified in the absence of DNA. The CDR3 loop spans 13 amino acids. Germline CDR1 reads MGHRA; CDR2 reads YSYEKL. CDR3 protein: CASSQQGSETQYF.

This rearrangement joins TRBV12-3 or TRBV12-4 to TRBJ1-5; TCRdb proposes TRBD1, but this gene call is untestable without DNA. The CDR3 covers 12 residues. The CDR3 is CASSLSSQPQHF.

This chain connects TRBV11-2 to TRBJ2-3; checking the TCRdb D call of TRBD1 is not possible without DNA. There are 15 residues in the CDR3. Germline CDR1 is SGHAT and CDR2 is FQNNGV. CDR3 protein: CASSPSWGVPDTQYF.

The rearrangement links TRBV24-1 to TRBJ1-1. Germline-derived CDR1 and CDR2 are KGHDR and SFDVKD. CDR3 size: 13 residues. CDR3 loop: CATSVGPNTEAFF.

The chain links TRBV12-3 or TRBV12-4 to TRBJ1-5; as DNA is missing, the TRBD1 call by TCRdb cannot be tested. The CDR3 length is 15 residues. The CDR3 reads CASNTDRASNQPQHF.

The rearrangement uses TRBV20-1 and TRBJ2-5; TCRdb selects TRBD2, and the lack of DNA leaves this call unchecked. The CDR3 runs 14 residues. Looked up from germline, CDR1 is DFQATT and CDR2 is SNEGSKA (reference sequence). CDR3 sequence reads: CSATQAGTRGTQYF.

The CDR3 here is CASSLEGAMNTEAFF. This rearrangement joins TRBV5-1 to TRBJ1-1; TCRdb's D call, TRBD1, is unchecked because there is no DNA. This CDR3 contains 15 residues. Germline V gene sequence: CDR1 SGHRS, CDR2 YFSETQ.

The chain combines TRBV12-3 or TRBV12-4 with TRBJ2-5; TCRdb reports TRBD1, a call that lacks DNA to check it against. The CDR3 is 14 amino acids. CDR3: CASSWRGTEETQYF.

The chain uses TRBV6-5 and TRBJ2-1; without DNA, the TCRdb call of TRBD1 cannot be checked. Germline CDR1 and CDR2: MNHEY and SVGAGI. The CDR3 is 13 residues long. The CDR3 sequence is CASRNGGSSRWFF.

The gene calls are TRBV12-3 or TRBV12-4 and TRBJ2-1; the D call from TCRdb, TRBD2, cannot be confirmed without DNA. CDR3 size: 16 residues. The CDR3 is CASSFPAGPSYNEQFF.

The rearrangement joins TRBV10-3 to TRBJ1-5. CDR1 and CDR2 from the germline V gene are ENHRY and SYGVKD. This CDR3 spans 14 amino acids. This CDR3 reads CAISDSGGNQPQHF.

This chain connects TRBV7-8 to TRBJ2-7; without DNA, the TCRdb call of TRBD2 cannot be checked. CDR3 length: 16 residues. The germline gives CDR1 SGHVS, CDR2 FQNEAQ. The CDR3 is CASSPGTITLLHEQYF. The complete variable domain, with remaining parts taken from reference TRBV7-8 and TRBJ2-7, reads GAGVSQSPRYKVAKRGQDVALRCDPISGHVSLFWYQQALGQGPEFLTYFQNEAQLDKSGLPSDRFFAERPEGSVSTLKIQRTQQEDSAVYLCASSPGTITLLHEQYFGPGTRLTVT.

The chain employs TRBV4-1 and TRBJ2-5; the D call from TCRdb, TRBD2, cannot be confirmed without DNA. The V gene's germline CDR1 is MGHRA and CDR2 YSYEKL. This CDR3 contains 14 residues. The CDR3 loop is CASSQDRDSGGQYF.

The chain joins TRBV4-1 to TRBJ2-3; TCRdb's D call, TRBD1, is unchecked because there is no DNA. Germline V gene sequence: CDR1 MGHRA, CDR2 YSYEKL. The CDR3 totals 14 residues. The CDR3 here is CASSQGLSLDTQYF.

This rearrangement joins TRBV3-1 to TRBJ2-1. This CDR3 contains 12 residues. The germline gives CDR1 LGHDT, CDR2 YNNKEL (reference sequence). The CDR3 spells CASSPKYNEQFF.

This chain connects TRBV7-8 to TRBJ1-1. Germline-derived CDR1 and CDR2 are SGHVS and FQNEAQ. The CDR3 length is 15 residues. The CDR3 sequence: CASSLVWGSPTEAFF.

The chain links TRBV20-1 to TRBJ2-2; the TCRdb call, TRBD2, lacks DNA for checking. The length of the CDR3 is 16 residues. Germline V gene data show CDR1 as DFQATT and CDR2 as SNEGSKA (reference sequence). The CDR3 reads CSARGASGIVTGELFF.

The rearrangement links TRBV11-1 to TRBJ2-7; TCRdb's D gene call, TRBD2, goes unchecked for lack of DNA. CDR1 and CDR2 (germline): SGHAT, FQDESV (reference sequence). This CDR3 is built from 15 residues. The CDR3 sequence: CASSTLAGGDYEQYF. Combining the CDR3 with reference TRBV11-1 and TRBJ2-7 gives the whole variable domain EAEVAQSPRYKITEKSQAVAFWCDPISGHATLYWYRQILGQGPELLVQFQDESVVDDSQLPKDRFSAERLKGVDSTLKIQPAELGDSAMYLCASSTLAGGDYEQYFGPGTRLTVT.

The chain links TRBV5-4 to TRBJ2-3; TCRdb calls TRBD1, which cannot be checked without DNA. Germline CDR1 SGHNT, CDR2 YYREEE (reference sequence). The CDR3 consists of 16 residues. This CDR3 is CASSPSGQLSTDTQYF.

The gene calls are TRBV7-2 and TRBJ1-1; TCRdb proposes TRBD1, but this gene call is untestable without DNA. The length of the CDR3 is 15 residues. Germline lookup yields CDR1 SGHTA and CDR2 FQGNSA. CDR3 loop: CASSPQGAVNTEAFF.

The V gene is TRBV5-1, the J gene TRBJ2-1; absent DNA, TCRdb's TRBD1 call cannot be checked. CDR1 is SGHRS, CDR2 YFSETQ, per germline. The CDR3 totals 16 residues. The CDR3 loop is CASSSKPGQSANEQFF.

The genes are TRBV7-9 and TRBJ2-3; TCRdb returns TRBD2, unconfirmable since there is no DNA. The germline CDR1 and CDR2 sequences are SEHNR and FQNEAQ (reference sequence). The CDR3 has 11 residues. CDR3 loop: CASSPADAQYF.

This chain uses TRBV7-9 with TRBJ2-7; TCRdb gives TRBD2 as the D gene, but with no DNA this cannot be confirmed. This CDR3 has 15 amino acids. CDR1 is SEHNR, CDR2 FQNEAQ, per germline (reference sequence). The CDR3 sequence is CASSSGTISSYEQYF.